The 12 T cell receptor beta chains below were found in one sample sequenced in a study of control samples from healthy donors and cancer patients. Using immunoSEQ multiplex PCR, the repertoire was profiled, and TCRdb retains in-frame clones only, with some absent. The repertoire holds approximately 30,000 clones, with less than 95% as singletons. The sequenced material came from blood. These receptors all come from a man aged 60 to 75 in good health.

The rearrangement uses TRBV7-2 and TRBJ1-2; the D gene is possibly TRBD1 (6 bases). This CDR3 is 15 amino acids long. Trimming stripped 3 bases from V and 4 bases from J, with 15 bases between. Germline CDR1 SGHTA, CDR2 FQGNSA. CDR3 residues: CASSFWQGPIYGYTF. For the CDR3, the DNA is TGTGCCAGCAGCTTCTGGCAGGGGCCGATCTATGGCTACACCTTC.

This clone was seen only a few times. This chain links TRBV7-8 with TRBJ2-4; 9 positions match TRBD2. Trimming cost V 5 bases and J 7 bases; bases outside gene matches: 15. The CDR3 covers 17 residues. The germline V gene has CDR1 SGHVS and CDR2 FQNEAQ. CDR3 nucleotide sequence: TGTGCCAGCAGCCCACCAATACGGCGGGGGGGCACGAACATTCAGTACTTC. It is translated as CASSPPIRRGGTNIQYF.

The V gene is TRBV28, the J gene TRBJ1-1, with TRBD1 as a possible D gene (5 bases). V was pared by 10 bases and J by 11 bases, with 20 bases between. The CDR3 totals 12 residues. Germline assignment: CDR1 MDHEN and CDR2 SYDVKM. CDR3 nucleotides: TGTGCCACCAGGGACGGGACCCTAGGGGCTTTCTTT. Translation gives CATRDGTLGAFF.

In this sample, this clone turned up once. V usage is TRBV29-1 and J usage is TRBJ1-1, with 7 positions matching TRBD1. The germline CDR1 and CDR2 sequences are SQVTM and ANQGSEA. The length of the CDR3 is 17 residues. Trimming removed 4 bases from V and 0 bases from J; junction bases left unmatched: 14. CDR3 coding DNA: TGCAGCGTTGTTTTCAGGGGGAGAGGCGCAATGAACACTGAAGCTTTCTTT. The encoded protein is CSVVFRGRGAMNTEAFF.

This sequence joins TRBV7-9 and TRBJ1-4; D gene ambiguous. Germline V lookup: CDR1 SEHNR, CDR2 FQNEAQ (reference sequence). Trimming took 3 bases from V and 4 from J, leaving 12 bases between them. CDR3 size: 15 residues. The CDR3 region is CASSFGQQVNEKLFF. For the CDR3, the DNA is TGTGCCAGCAGCTTCGGTCAGCAGGTTAATGAAAAACTGTTTTTT.

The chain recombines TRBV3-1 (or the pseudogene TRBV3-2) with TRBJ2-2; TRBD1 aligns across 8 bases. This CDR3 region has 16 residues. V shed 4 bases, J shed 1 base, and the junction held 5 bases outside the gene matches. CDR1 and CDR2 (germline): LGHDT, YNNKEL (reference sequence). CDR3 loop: CASSPRTGKNTGELFF. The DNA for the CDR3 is TGTGCCAGCAGCCCTCGGACAGGGAAGAACACCGGGGAGCTGTTTTTT.

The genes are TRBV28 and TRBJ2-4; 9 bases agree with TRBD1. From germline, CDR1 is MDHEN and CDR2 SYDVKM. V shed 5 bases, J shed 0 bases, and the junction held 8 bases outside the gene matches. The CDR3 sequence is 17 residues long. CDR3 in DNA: TGTGCCAGCAGTCCACCACAGGGGGCTGGAGCCAAAAACATTCAGTACTTC. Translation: CASSPPQGAGAKNIQYF.

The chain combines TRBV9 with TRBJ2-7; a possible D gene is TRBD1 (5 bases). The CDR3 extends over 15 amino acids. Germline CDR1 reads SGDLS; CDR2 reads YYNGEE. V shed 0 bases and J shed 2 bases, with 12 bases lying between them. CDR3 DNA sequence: TGTGCCAGCAGCGTAGAGGCAGGGCGAACCTACGAGCAGTACTTC. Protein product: CASSVEAGRTYEQYF. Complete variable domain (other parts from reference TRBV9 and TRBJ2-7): DSGVTQTPKHLITATGQRVTLRCSPRSGDLSVYWYQQSLDQGLQFLIQYYNGEERAKGNILERFSAQQFPDLHSELNLSSLELGDSALYFCASSVEAGRTYEQYFGPGTRLTVT.

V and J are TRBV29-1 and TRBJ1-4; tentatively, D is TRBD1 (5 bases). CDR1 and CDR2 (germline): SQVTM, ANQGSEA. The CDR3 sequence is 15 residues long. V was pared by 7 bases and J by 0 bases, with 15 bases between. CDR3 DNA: TGCAGCGAGGGGACTCGTCGGGCAACTAATGAAAAACTGTTTTTT. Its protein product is CSEGTRRATNEKLFF. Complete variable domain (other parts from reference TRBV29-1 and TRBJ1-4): SAVISQKPSRDICQRGTSLTIQCQVDSQVTMMFWYRQQPGQSLTLIATANQGSEATYESGFVIDKFPISRPNLTFSTLTVSNMSPEDSSIYLCSEGTRRATNEKLFFGSGTQLSVL.

The CDR3 bases are TGTGCCAGCAGCGTGAGCATCGGGACAGTCTCTGGCTACACCTTC. Amino acid sequence: CASSVSIGTVSGYTF. The gene calls are TRBV9 and TRBJ1-2; TRBD1 agrees at 7 bases. V trimming: 2 bases; J trimming: 7 bases; junction bases outside the gene matches: 11. Germline V gene data show CDR1 as SGDLS and CDR2 as YYNGEE. The CDR3 spans 15 residues.

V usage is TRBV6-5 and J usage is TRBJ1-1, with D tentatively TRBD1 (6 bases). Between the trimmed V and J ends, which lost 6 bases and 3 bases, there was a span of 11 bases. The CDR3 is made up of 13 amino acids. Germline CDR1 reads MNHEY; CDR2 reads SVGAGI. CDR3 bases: TGTGCCAGCAGCCTCCCAGGGGACACTGAAGCTTTCTTT. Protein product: CASSLPGDTEAFF.

CDR3 nucleotide sequence: TGTGCCATCAGTATAGGACAAGAGACCCAGTACTTC. Translating gives CAISIGQETQYF. V gene TRBV10-3 combines with J gene TRBJ2-5; D is unclear. Trimming took off 5 bases at V and 2 bases at J, with 6 bases between the two ends. CDR1 ENHRY and CDR2 SYGVKD come from the germline V gene. The CDR3 loop spans 12 amino acids.